One sample yielded the 18 T cell receptor beta chains listed below, sequenced in a study of shared clonotypes between healthy human individuals. Here immunoSEQ multiplex PCR was the method, and the copy in TCRdb shows in-frame clones only, minus some. The sample has more than 550,000 clones, around 91% seen once; the top ten hold 34%. Sample: memory CD8+ T cells from PBMCs. Subset here: CD45RO+ cells pooled with CCR7-negative TemRA cells. The receptors stem from a man younger than 30 in good health. Some clones in this sample may be carry-over from other donors' samples.

About this clone: Other DNA sequences in this specimen translate into the identical CDR3. The rearrangement uses TRBV27 and TRBJ2-7; D is perhaps TRBD1 (6 bases). Germline CDR1 MNHEY, CDR2 SMNVEV (reference sequence). The V and J ends lost 6 bases and 2 bases respectively, with 8 bases between them. The CDR3 totals 12 residues. CDR3 in amino acids: CASSGQPYEQYF. The CDR3, as DNA: TGTGCCAGCAGCGGACAGCCCTACGAGCAGTACTTC.

The chain employs TRBV9 and TRBJ2-1; D call uncertain. This CDR3 is 12 amino acids long. Germline V lookup: CDR1 SGDLS, CDR2 YYNGEE. Trimming took 4 bases from V and 8 from J, leaving 10 bases between them. The CDR3 loop reads CASSPSFDEQFF. The CDR3 DNA reads as TGTGCCAGCAGCCCGTCGTTCGATGAGCAGTTCTTC.

J is TRBJ2-7 and V is TRBV14, with a possible D match to TRBD2 (6 bases). Germline V CDR1 and CDR2: SGHDN, FVKESK. Trimming pared 5 bases from V and 3 bases from J, leaving 8 bases between. CDR3 length: 12 amino acids. The DNA for the CDR3 is TGTGCCAGCAGCTCGGGGGACTACGAGCAGTACTTC. Its translation: CASSSGDYEQYF.

J is TRBJ2-7 and V is TRBV13; D is possibly TRBD1 (6 bases). V gave up 2 bases and J gave up 6 bases, with 20 bases separating them. Germline loops: CDR1 PRHDT, CDR2 FYEKMQ (reference sequence). The CDR3 sequence is 16 residues long. CDR3 coding DNA: TGTGCCAGCAGCTTATCACTAACAGGGCGAGCAAGCGAGCAGTACTTC. It translates to CASSLSLTGRASEQYF.

The chain recombines TRBV27 with TRBJ2-5; tentatively, D is TRBD1 (5 bases). The CDR3 runs 14 residues. The ends were cut back, 5 bases at V and 0 bases at J, with 10 bases in the middle. Per the germline V gene, CDR1 is MNHEY and CDR2 is SMNVEV (reference sequence). The CDR3 reads CASSTQGDQETQYF. The CDR3 bases are TGTGCCAGCAGTACTCAGGGTGACCAAGAGACCCAGTACTTC.

The chain recombines TRBV18 with TRBJ2-7; D is ambiguous. The germline V gene encodes CDR1 KGHSH and CDR2 LQKENI. Trimming removed 5 bases from V and 1 base from J, with 15 bases in between. This CDR3 comprises 15 residues. The CDR3: CASSSPARASYEQYF. The CDR3 bases are TGTGCCAGCTCATCGCCCGCACGAGCTTCCTACGAGCAGTACTTC.

J is TRBJ1-3 and V is TRBV6-6; 7 bases agree with TRBD1. CDR1 and CDR2 from the germline V gene are MNHNY and SVGAGI (reference sequence). The junction had 8 bases not matched to a gene; V was cut back by 2 bases and J by 4 bases. The CDR3 spans 16 residues. The CDR3: CASSYLQGSRGNTIYF. The CDR3 region has the DNA TGTGCCAGCAGTTACCTACAGGGGTCGAGGGGAAACACCATATATTTT.

This clone came up a few times. The chain carries TRBV27 and TRBJ2-7; 8 nucleotides match TRBD2. This CDR3 has 15 residues. Germline values: CDR1 MNHEY, CDR2 SMNVEV (reference sequence). V shed 3 bases, J shed 2 bases, and the junction held 6 bases outside the gene matches. Here the CDR3 DNA reads TGTGCCAGCAGTTTGGCCGGGGGGGTCCCCTACGAGCAGTACTTC. As protein: CASSLAGGVPYEQYF.

This sequence joins TRBV7-9 and TRBJ2-1; 10 nucleotides line up with TRBD2. The trim removed 7 bases at V and 4 bases at J, leaving 7 bases unmatched. Germline V gene data show CDR1 as SEHNR and CDR2 as FQNEAQ (reference sequence). This CDR3 has 15 residues. Here the CDR3 reads CASTDLAGVYNEQFF. The CDR3, as DNA: TGTGCCAGCACCGATCTAGCGGGAGTGTACAATGAGCAGTTCTTC.

Only a few counts were recorded for this clone. The rearrangement links TRBV19 to TRBJ2-1; D is tentatively TRBD1 or TRBD2 (5 bases each). The V and J ends lost 3 bases and 5 bases respectively, with 14 bases between them. CDR1 and CDR2 (germline): LNHDA, SQIVND (reference sequence). The CDR3 is made up of 15 amino acids. CDR3 nucleotide sequence: TGTGCCAGTAGTATCGGGACCCTGCCCCACAATGAGCAGTTCTTC. Its translation is CASSIGTLPHNEQFF. Complete variable domain (other parts from reference TRBV19 and TRBJ2-1): DGGITQSPKYLFRKEGQNVTLSCEQNLNHDAMYWYRQDPGQGLRLIYYSQIVNDFQKGDIAEGYSVSREKKESFPLTVTSAQKNPTAFYLCASSIGTLPHNEQFFGPGTRLTVL.

V is TRBV29-1 and J is TRBJ2-7, with 11 bases that match TRBD2. Germline-derived CDR1 and CDR2 are SQVTM and ANQGSEA. The CDR3 has 15 amino acids. V dropped 6 bases and J dropped 4; count of bases not matched to a gene: 11. This chain's CDR3 is CSVPVWGTSGYEQYF. The CDR3 DNA reads as TGCAGCGTCCCGGTATGGGGGACTAGCGGTTACGAGCAGTACTTC.

The J gene is TRBJ2-3, the V gene TRBV4-3; D gene ambiguous. V dropped 1 base and J dropped 2 bases, with 13 bases sitting between them. This CDR3 has 16 amino acids. CDR1 and CDR2 from the germline V gene are LGHNA and YSLEER. The CDR3 coding sequence is TGCGCCAGCAGCCAAGTAATCGACGAAGCCACAGATACGCAGTATTTT. Its protein product is CASSQVIDEATDTQYF.

The rearrangement links TRBV11-2 to TRBJ2-1; perhaps D is TRBD1 or TRBD2 (5 bases each). The V end lost 7 bases, the J end lost 8 bases, and 9 bases lay between the germline ends. Germline assignment: CDR1 SGHAT and CDR2 FQNNGV. The CDR3 spans 11 residues. The CDR3 loop reads CASTLGDEQFF. The CDR3, as DNA: TGTGCCAGCACCTTGGGGGATGAGCAGTTCTTC.

The chain carries TRBV5-4 and TRBJ2-7; 13 bases map to TRBD2. CDR3 size: 17 residues. J lost 4 bases, V lost 3 bases, and 10 bases had no gene match. Germline CDR1 reads SGHNT; CDR2 reads YYREEE (reference sequence). CDR3 coding DNA: TGTGCCAGCAGCTACGGGCTTGAGACTAGCGGGAGGTACGAGCAGTACTTC. Its translation: CASSYGLETSGRYEQYF.

The gene calls are TRBV18 and TRBJ1-2, with D perhaps matching TRBD1 (5 bases). The CDR3 runs 14 residues. V lost 4 bases to trimming and J lost 1 base, with 10 bases between them. The germline V gene has CDR1 KGHSH and CDR2 LQKENI. The chain's CDR3 is CASSLDGGNYGYTF. As DNA, the CDR3 is TGTGCCAGCTCACTCGACGGGGGTAACTATGGCTACACCTTC.

This clone was recorded once. Other nucleotide sequences in the sample specify the same CDR3. This chain links TRBV27 with TRBJ2-3, with D perhaps matching TRBD2 (6 bases). The V end was cut by 2 bases, the J end by 3 bases, with 6 bases between. The CDR3 runs to 13 residues. In germline, CDR1 is MNHEY, CDR2 SMNVEV (reference sequence). Here the CDR3 DNA reads TGTGCCAGCAGTTTAGGGGGGACAGATACGCAGTATTTT. Its protein product is CASSLGGTDTQYF.

This clone showed up just once. The chain carries TRBV27 and TRBJ2-3; D gene unclear. The CDR3 runs to 11 residues. CDR1 is MNHEY, CDR2 SMNVEV, per germline (reference sequence). With 7 bases removed from V and 3 bases from J, the gap between germline ends came to 5 bases. DNA of the CDR3: TGTGCCAGCATGGGGACAGATACGCAGTATTTT. Its translation: CASMGTDTQYF.

As concerns this clone: Other DNA sequences of this sample code for an identical CDR3. The chain recombines TRBV27 with TRBJ2-3; 7 bases are a match to TRBD2. Losses at the gene ends were 1 base for V and 0 bases for J; bases not matched to a gene: 4. The germline V gene has CDR1 MNHEY and CDR2 SMNVEV (reference sequence). The CDR3 has 16 residues. CDR3 amino acids: CASSLLSSGSTDTQYF. For the CDR3, the DNA is TGTGCCAGCAGTTTATTGTCTAGCGGTAGCACAGATACGCAGTATTTT.